One and the same sample provided the 26 T cell receptor beta chains below, sequenced in a study of blood T cell repertoires in COVID-19. Libraries were prepared by immunoSEQ multiplex PCR; TCRdb keeps only in-frame clonotypes and omits some of them. The sample carries some 140,000 clones, around 83% recorded once. Sequencing was done on a sample of peripheral blood. The receptors shown here come from a woman aged 60 to 75 with COVID-19, enrolled during active disease.

This clone has only one observation. The CDR3 DNA reads TGTGCCAGCCTTTCGGGCGGGGCGACCGCCTATGGCTACACCTTC. This translates into CASLSGGATAYGYTF. The chain couples TRBV18 to TRBJ1-2, with a tentative D call TRBD1 (5 bases). The CDR3 sequence is 15 residues long. V was shortened by 8 bases and J by 4 bases, with 20 bases between the two germline ends. The V gene's germline CDR1 is KGHSH and CDR2 LQKENI.

The V call is TRBV6-6, the J call TRBJ1-5, with a tentative D call TRBD1 (6 bases). The CDR3 runs 15 residues. V lost 2 bases, J lost 3 bases, and 11 bases lay in between. Germline V lookup: CDR1 MNHNY, CDR2 SVGAGI (reference sequence). The CDR3 loop is CASSYTGQLNQPQHF. Here the CDR3 DNA reads TGTGCCAGCAGTTACACCGGACAGCTCAATCAGCCCCAGCATTTT.

The chain has TRBV7-3 and TRBJ1-6; D remains unclear. Germline V CDR1 and CDR2: SGHTA, FQGTGA. The V and J ends lost 4 bases and 7 bases respectively, with 14 bases between them. This CDR3 has 15 residues. In DNA form, the CDR3 reads TGTGCCAGCAGCTCCTCCCAGGAACCCAATTCACCCCTCCACTTT. Protein: CASSSSQEPNSPLHF.

This clone turned up a few times. This chain uses TRBV6-1 with TRBJ1-1, with 10 bases lining up with TRBD1. The J segment lost 2 bases and the V segment lost 4 bases, leaving 7 bases of the junction unmatched. The germline V gene encodes CDR1 MNHNS and CDR2 SASEGT. This CDR3 has 16 residues. The CDR3 here is CASSGQGALTNTEAFF. The CDR3 coding sequence is TGTGCCAGCAGTGGACAGGGGGCCCTTACAAACACTGAAGCTTTCTTT.

This sequence joins TRBV7-9 and TRBJ1-1, with TRBD1 as a possible D gene (6 bases). The CDR3 runs to 13 residues. Trimming took off 0 bases at V and 7 bases at J, with 9 bases between the two ends. Germline V gene lookup returns CDR1 SEHNR and CDR2 FQNEAQ (reference sequence). The CDR3 reads CASSLAQGIEAFF. The CDR3 DNA sequence: TGTGCCAGCAGCTTAGCGCAGGGGATTGAAGCTTTCTTT.

A remark on this clone: The same CDR3 also results from other DNA sequences found in this sample. CDR3 sequence: CASSLQGGTEAFF. For the CDR3, the DNA is TGTGCCAGCAGCCTACAGGGAGGGACTGAAGCTTTCTTT. V is TRBV6-5 and J is TRBJ1-1; possible D gene TRBD1, 6 bases. This CDR3 spans 13 amino acids. Trimming left V 6 bases short and J 5 bases short, with 13 bases between. CDR1 is MNHEY, CDR2 SVGAGI, per germline.

The rearrangement links TRBV5-8 to TRBJ2-3; 8 bases line up with TRBD1. Trimming removed 0 bases from V and 1 base from J; junction bases left unmatched: 1. Germline V lookup: CDR1 SGHTS, CDR2 YDEGEE. This CDR3 spans 15 amino acids. Here the CDR3 reads CASSLAGQGTDTQYF. Written as DNA, the CDR3 is TGTGCCAGCAGCTTGGCGGGACAGGGCACAGATACGCAGTATTTT.

The chain is built from TRBV19 and TRBJ1-1; D unresolved. The CDR3 sequence is 12 residues long. The V gene's germline CDR1 is LNHDA and CDR2 SQIVND (reference sequence). The V end lost 11 bases, the J end lost 1 base, and 11 bases lay between the germline ends. This CDR3 reads CAAQDPNTEAFF. The CDR3 DNA follows: TGTGCCGCTCAGGATCCGAACACTGAAGCTTTCTTT. Filled out from reference TRBV19 and TRBJ1-1, the complete variable domain reads DGGITQSPKYLFRKEGQNVTLSCEQNLNHDAMYWYRQDPGQGLRLIYYSQIVNDFQKGDIAEGYSVSREKKESFPLTVTSAQKNPTAFYLCAAQDPNTEAFFGQGTRLTVV.

The rearrangement joins TRBV5-5 to TRBJ1-1; D gene uncertain. CDR1 and CDR2 from the germline V gene are SGHKS and YYEKEE (reference sequence). V dropped 4 bases and J dropped 1 base, with 17 bases sitting between them. This CDR3 is 16 amino acids long. CDR3 loop: CASSPDLPRGNTEAFF. CDR3 coding DNA: TGTGCCAGCAGCCCGGACCTACCCCGGGGGAACACTGAAGCTTTCTTT.

The V and J genes are TRBV2 and TRBJ2-5; 7 bases are shared with TRBD2. In germline, CDR1 is SNHLY, CDR2 FYNNEI. The trim removed 8 bases at V and 4 bases at J, leaving 10 bases unmatched. The CDR3 spans 14 residues. For the CDR3, the DNA is TGTGCCAGCCTCTTTAGAGGGAGGGGAGAGACCCAGTACTTC. Its translation is CASLFRGRGETQYF.

The chain links TRBV2 to TRBJ1-1, with D tentatively TRBD1 (5 bases). The length of the CDR3 is 14 residues. Germline CDR1 and CDR2: SNHLY and FYNNEI. V was pared by 6 bases and J by 0 bases, with 11 bases between. This CDR3 is CASRPREVNTEAFF. The CDR3 coding sequence is TGTGCCAGCAGGCCCAGGGAGGTGAACACTGAAGCTTTCTTT.

The chain combines TRBV9 with TRBJ2-1; 8 bases are shared with TRBD2. The germline gives CDR1 SGDLS, CDR2 YYNGEE. V lost 7 bases to trimming and J lost 0 bases; unmatched junction nucleotides: 6. The CDR3 covers 15 residues. This CDR3 is CASARGGPSYNEQFF. The CDR3 DNA reads as TGTGCCAGCGCCCGCGGGGGGCCCTCCTACAATGAGCAGTTCTTC.

The chain uses TRBV12-5 and TRBJ1-1; D might be TRBD1 (6 bases). V was trimmed by 0 bases and J by 6 bases, leaving 17 bases between them. This CDR3 is 16 amino acids long. CDR1 and CDR2 (germline): LGHNT, FRNRAP. Here the CDR3 reads CASGLVLGTLSAEAFF. The CDR3 DNA follows: TGTGCTAGTGGTTTGGTACTGGGGACACTTTCTGCTGAAGCTTTCTTT.

Note on this clone: The same CDR3 also results from other DNA sequences found in this sample. J is TRBJ1-5 and V is TRBV30; tentative D call: TRBD1 (5 bases). This CDR3 region has 13 residues. V gave up 0 bases and J gave up 2 bases, with 5 bases separating them. Per the germline V gene, CDR1 is GTSNPN and CDR2 is SVGIG (reference sequence). The CDR3 nucleotides are TGTGCCTGGAGTGTACAGGGCAATCAGCCCCAGCATTTT. Protein sequence: CAWSVQGNQPQHF.

This chain links TRBV19 with TRBJ2-2, with TRBD1 matching over 7 bases. This CDR3 comprises 13 residues. V trimming: 7 bases; J trimming: 5 bases; junction bases outside the gene matches: 4. The germline gives CDR1 LNHDA, CDR2 SQIVND (reference sequence). The CDR3 is CASTTGQTGELFF. CDR3 DNA: TGTGCCAGTACGACAGGGCAAACCGGGGAGCTGTTTTTT.

V usage is TRBV7-9 and J usage is TRBJ2-1; D unresolved. V lost 8 bases to trimming and J lost 4 bases, with 9 bases between them. Germline V gives CDR1 SEHNR, CDR2 FQNEAQ (reference sequence). This CDR3 comprises 12 residues. CDR3 loop: CASASLYNEQFF. DNA for the CDR3: TGTGCCAGCGCGTCTTTGTACAATGAGCAGTTCTTC.

The V call is TRBV6-5, the J call TRBJ2-5; a weak D match, TRBD2 (6 bases). Germline V gives CDR1 MNHEY, CDR2 SVGAGI. This CDR3 spans 13 amino acids. V shed 3 bases and J shed 2 bases, with 7 bases lying between them. CDR3 coding DNA: TGTGCCAGCAGTTATCGGGAGCAAGAGACCCAGTACTTC. It yields the protein CASSYREQETQYF.

This sequence joins TRBV7-9 and TRBJ1-6; no clear D. Trimming shortened V by 3 bases and J by 5 bases, and 5 bases separated the two germline ends. This CDR3 comprises 13 residues. The germline gives CDR1 SEHNR, CDR2 FQNEAQ (reference sequence). This CDR3 is CASSFTDNSPLHF. DNA for the CDR3: TGTGCCAGCAGCTTTACAGATAATTCACCCCTCCACTTT.

The gene calls are TRBV7-2 and TRBJ1-2; TRBD1 matches at 8 bases. The CDR3 contains 14 residues. V dropped 3 bases and J dropped 4; count of bases not matched to a gene: 4. CDR1 SGHTA and CDR2 FQGNSA come from the germline V gene. CDR3 residues: CASSFDRGIYGYTF. The CDR3 DNA is TGTGCCAGCAGCTTTGACAGGGGAATCTATGGCTACACCTTC.

The chain combines TRBV24-1 with TRBJ1-5; 7 bases agree with TRBD1. The CDR3 spans 12 residues. CDR1 KGHDR and CDR2 SFDVKD come from the germline V gene. J was trimmed by 1 base and V by 10 bases; bases with no gene match: 0. The CDR3 here is CATGQSNQPQHF. The DNA of the CDR3 is TGTGCCACGGGACAGAGCAATCAGCCCCAGCATTTT.

V gene TRBV6-5 combines with J gene TRBJ1-4; D is unresolved. The CDR3 runs 14 residues. With 0 bases removed from V and 10 bases from J, the gap between germline ends came to 12 bases. Germline loops: CDR1 MNHEY, CDR2 SVGAGI. CDR3 DNA sequence: TGTGCCAGCAGTTACTCGACCCAGGTGGGAAAACTGTTTTTT. This codes for CASSYSTQVGKLFF.

This clone was observed once. The rearrangement uses TRBV5-4 and TRBJ2-1; TRBD2 matches 15 bases. Looked up from germline, CDR1 is SGHNT and CDR2 is YYREEE (reference sequence). The CDR3 contains 15 residues. With 4 bases clipped from V and 8 bases from J, the junction kept 4 bases outside the gene matches. The CDR3 reads CASSTGTSGGYEQFF. The CDR3 DNA follows: TGTGCCAGCAGCACCGGGACTAGCGGGGGGTATGAGCAGTTCTTC.

The chain has TRBV9 and TRBJ1-2; D remains ambiguous. The V end lost 0 bases, the J end lost 6 bases, and 12 bases lay between the germline ends. CDR3 length equals 14 residues. From germline, CDR1 is SGDLS and CDR2 YYNGEE. CDR3 region: CASSVDRGYNGYTF. The CDR3 region has the DNA TGTGCCAGCAGCGTAGACCGGGGATATAATGGCTACACCTTC.

The chain employs TRBV5-1 and TRBJ2-1, with TRBD1 matching 8 bases. V shed 1 base, J shed 7 bases, and the junction held 7 bases outside the gene matches. This CDR3 has 15 amino acids. Germline CDR1 reads SGHRS; CDR2 reads YFSETQ. Written as DNA, the CDR3 is TGCGCCAGCAGCTTGCCAAGACAGGGGATGAATGAGCAGTTCTTC. Protein: CASSLPRQGMNEQFF.

In nucleotides, the CDR3 is TGTGCCAGCAGCCAAGTTACGCTAGCGGGGAGCTCCTACAATGAGCAGTTCTTC. It codes for CASSQVTLAGSSYNEQFF. The chain joins TRBV3-1 (or the pseudogene TRBV3-2) to TRBJ2-1, with TRBD2 identical over 9 bases. This CDR3 spans 18 amino acids. Germline V gives CDR1 LGHDT, CDR2 YNNKEL (reference sequence). V shed 1 base, J shed 0 bases, and the junction held 7 bases outside the gene matches.

This chain links TRBV24-1 with TRBJ2-5; 7 bases are shared with TRBD1. CDR3 size: 15 residues. In germline, CDR1 is KGHDR, CDR2 SFDVKD. The J segment lost 5 bases and the V segment lost 1 base, leaving 6 bases of the junction unmatched. This chain's CDR3 is CATSDFAGGPETQYF. The CDR3 DNA is TGTGCCACCAGTGATTTCGCAGGGGGTCCTGAGACCCAGTACTTC.